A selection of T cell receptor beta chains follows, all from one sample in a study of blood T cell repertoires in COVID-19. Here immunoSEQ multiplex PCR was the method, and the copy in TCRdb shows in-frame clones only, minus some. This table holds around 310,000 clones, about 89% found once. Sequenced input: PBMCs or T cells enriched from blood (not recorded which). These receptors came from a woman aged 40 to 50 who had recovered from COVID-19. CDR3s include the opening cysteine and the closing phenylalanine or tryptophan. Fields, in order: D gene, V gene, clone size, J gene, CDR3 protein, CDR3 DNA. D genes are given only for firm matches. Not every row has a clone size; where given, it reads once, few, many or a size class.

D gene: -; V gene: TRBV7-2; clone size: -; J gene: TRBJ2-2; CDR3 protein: CASSSAGTGELFF; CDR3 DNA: TGTGCCAGCAGCTCGGCGGGAACCGGGGAGCTGTTTTTT
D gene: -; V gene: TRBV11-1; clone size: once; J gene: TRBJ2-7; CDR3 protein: CASSLDSSYEQYF; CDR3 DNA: TGTGCCAGCAGCTTAGACTCCTCCTACGAGCAGTACTTC
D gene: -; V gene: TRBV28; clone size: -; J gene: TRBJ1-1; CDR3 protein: CASSPSIGEAFF; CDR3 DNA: TGTGCCAGCAGCCCTAGCATAGGAGAAGCTTTCTTT
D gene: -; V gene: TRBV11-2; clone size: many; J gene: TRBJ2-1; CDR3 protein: CASSLSTGNNEQFF; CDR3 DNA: TGTGCCAGCAGCTTAAGTACAGGAAACAATGAGCAGTTCTTC
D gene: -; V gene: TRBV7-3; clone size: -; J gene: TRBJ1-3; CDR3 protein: CASSLNGLGNTIYF; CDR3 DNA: TGTGCCAGCAGCTTAAACGGGTTAGGTAACACCATATATTTT
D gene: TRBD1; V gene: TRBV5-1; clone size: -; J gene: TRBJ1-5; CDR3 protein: CASSVTGGGNQPQHF; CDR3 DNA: TGCGCCAGCAGCGTTACAGGGGGCGGCAATCAGCCCCAGCATTTT
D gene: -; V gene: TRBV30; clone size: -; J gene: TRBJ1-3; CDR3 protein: CAWSAKGSGNTIYF; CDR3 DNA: TGTGCCTGGAGCGCCAAGGGGTCTGGAAACACCATATATTTT
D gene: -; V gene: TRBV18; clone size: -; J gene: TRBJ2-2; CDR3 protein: CASSRRQPDTNTGELFF; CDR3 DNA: TGTGCCAGCTCACGAAGGCAGCCCGACACGAACACCGGGGAGCTGTTTTTT
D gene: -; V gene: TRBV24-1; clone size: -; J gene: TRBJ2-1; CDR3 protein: CATSDRARGNEQFF; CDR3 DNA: TGTGCCACCAGTGATCGTGCTAGGGGCAATGAGCAGTTCTTC
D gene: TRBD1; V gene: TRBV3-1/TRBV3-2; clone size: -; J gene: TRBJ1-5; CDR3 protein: CASSQGQGQPQHF; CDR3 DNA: TGTGCCAGCAGCCAAGGACAGGGTCAGCCCCAGCATTTT
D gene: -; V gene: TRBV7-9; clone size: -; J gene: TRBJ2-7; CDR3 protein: CASSTQVSPSYEQYF; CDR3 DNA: TGTGCCAGCAGCACCCAGGTCTCCCCCTCCTACGAGCAGTACTTC
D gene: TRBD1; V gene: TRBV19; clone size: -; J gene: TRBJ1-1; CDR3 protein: CASRNRGETEAFF; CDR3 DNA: TGTGCCAGTAGAAACAGGGGAGAAACTGAAGCTTTCTTT
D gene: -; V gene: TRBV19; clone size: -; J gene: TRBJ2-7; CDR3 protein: CASNPTDSYEQYF; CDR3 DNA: TGTGCCAGTAACCCGACAGATTCCTACGAGCAGTACTTC
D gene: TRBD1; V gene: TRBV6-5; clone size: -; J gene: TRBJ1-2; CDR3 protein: CASSLDRVYGYTF; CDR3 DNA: TGTGCCAGCAGTCTGGACAGGGTCTATGGCTACACCTTC
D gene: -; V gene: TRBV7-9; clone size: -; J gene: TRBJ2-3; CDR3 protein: CASSLVLRQPSTDTQYF; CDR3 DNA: TGTGCCAGCAGCTTAGTCCTGCGACAGCCGAGCACAGATACGCAGTATTTT
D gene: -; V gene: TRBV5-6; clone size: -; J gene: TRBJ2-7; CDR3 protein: CASSLGWDTLRGYF; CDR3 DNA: TGTGCCAGCAGCTTGGGTTGGGACACCCTGAGGGGGTACTTC
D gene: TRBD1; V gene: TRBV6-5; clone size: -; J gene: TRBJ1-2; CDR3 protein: CASSSWTGDGYTF; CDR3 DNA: TGTGCCAGCAGTTCTTGGACAGGGGATGGCTACACCTTC
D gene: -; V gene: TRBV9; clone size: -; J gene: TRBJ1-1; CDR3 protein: CASSVVGGNTEAFF; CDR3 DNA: TGTGCCAGCAGCGTAGTGGGGGGGAACACTGAAGCTTTCTTT
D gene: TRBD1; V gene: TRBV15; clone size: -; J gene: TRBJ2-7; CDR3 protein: CATSREGQGAYEQYF; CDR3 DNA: TGTGCCACCAGCAGAGAAGGACAGGGGGCCTACGAGCAGTACTTC
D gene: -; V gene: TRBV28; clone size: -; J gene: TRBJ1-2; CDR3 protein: CASRPEGDYGYTF; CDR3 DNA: TGTGCCAGCAGGCCCGAGGGTGACTATGGCTACACCTTC
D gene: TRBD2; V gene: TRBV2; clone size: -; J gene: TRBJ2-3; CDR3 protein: CASSLLAGVSTDTQYF; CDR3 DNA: TGTGCCAGCAGCCTACTAGCGGGAGTTAGCACAGATACGCAGTATTTT
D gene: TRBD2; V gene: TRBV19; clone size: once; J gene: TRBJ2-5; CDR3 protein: CATGTSGQETQYF; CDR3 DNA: TGTGCCACCGGGACTAGCGGCCAAGAGACCCAGTACTTC
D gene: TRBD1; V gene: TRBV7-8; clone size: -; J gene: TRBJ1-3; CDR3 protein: CASSTQGNTIYF; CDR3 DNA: TGTGCCAGCAGCACACAGGGGAACACCATATATTTT
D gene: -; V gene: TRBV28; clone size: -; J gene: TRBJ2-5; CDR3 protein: CASSTRVRGQETQYF; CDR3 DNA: TGTGCCAGCAGTACAAGGGTCAGGGGCCAAGAGACCCAGTACTTC
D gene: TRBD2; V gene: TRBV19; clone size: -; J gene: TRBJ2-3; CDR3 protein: CASRLAGDTDTQYF; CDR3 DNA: TGTGCCAGTAGACTAGCGGGAGACACAGATACGCAGTATTTT
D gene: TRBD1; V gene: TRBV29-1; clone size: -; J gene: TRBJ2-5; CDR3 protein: CSVEGDRGLQETQYF; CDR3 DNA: TGCAGCGTTGAAGGGGACAGGGGGCTTCAAGAGACCCAGTACTTC
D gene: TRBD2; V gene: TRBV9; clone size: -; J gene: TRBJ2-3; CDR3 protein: CASTPTLAVDTQYF; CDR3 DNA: TGTGCCAGCACCCCTACGCTAGCGGTTGATACACAGTATTTT
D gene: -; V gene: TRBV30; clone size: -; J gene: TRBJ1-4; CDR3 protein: CAWSKTATNEKLFF; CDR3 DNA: TGTGCCTGGAGTAAGACAGCAACTAATGAAAAACTGTTTTTT
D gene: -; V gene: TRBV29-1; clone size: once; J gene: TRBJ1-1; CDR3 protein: CSVGNRADTEAFF; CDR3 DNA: TGCAGCGTTGGTAACAGGGCGGACACTGAAGCTTTCTTT
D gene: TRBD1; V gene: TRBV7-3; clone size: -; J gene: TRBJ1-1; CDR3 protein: CASSVDRATEAFF; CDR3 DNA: TGTGCCAGCAGCGTCGACAGGGCGACTGAAGCTTTCTTT
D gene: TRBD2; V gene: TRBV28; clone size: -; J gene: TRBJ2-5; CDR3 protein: CASGGGETQYF; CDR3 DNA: TGTGCCAGCGGGGGGGGAGAGACCCAGTACTTC
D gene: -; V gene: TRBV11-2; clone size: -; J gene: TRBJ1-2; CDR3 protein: CASSFPYTVLITF; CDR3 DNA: TGTGCCAGCAGCTTTCCCTATACAGTGCTAATAACCTTC
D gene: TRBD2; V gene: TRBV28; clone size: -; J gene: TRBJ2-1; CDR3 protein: CASTQGLAGGGQFF; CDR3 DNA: TGTGCCAGCACACAGGGACTAGCCGGGGGGGGGCAGTTCTTC
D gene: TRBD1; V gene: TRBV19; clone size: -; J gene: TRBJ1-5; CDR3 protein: CASGGTGGNQPQHF; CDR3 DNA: TGTGCCAGTGGGGGGACAGGGGGCAATCAGCCCCAGCATTTT
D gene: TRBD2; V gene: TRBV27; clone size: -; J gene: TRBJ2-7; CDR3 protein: CASSYLLGKLADYEQYF; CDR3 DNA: TGTGCCAGCAGCTACCTTTTGGGGAAACTAGCGGACTACGAGCAGTACTTC
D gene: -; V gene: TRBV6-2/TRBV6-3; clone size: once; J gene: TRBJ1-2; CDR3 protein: CASSRPGELGGYTF; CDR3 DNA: TGTGCCAGCAGTCGCCCGGGGGAACTTGGAGGCTACACCTTC
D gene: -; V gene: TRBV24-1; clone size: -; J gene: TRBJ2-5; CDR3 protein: CATSDLQLRGETQYF; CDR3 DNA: TGTGCCACCAGTGATTTGCAACTGAGAGGAGAGACCCAGTACTTC
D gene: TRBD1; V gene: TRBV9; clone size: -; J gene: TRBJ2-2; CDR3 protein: CATSEQGVDTGELFF; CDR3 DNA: TGTGCCACCTCTGAACAGGGGGTAGACACCGGGGAGCTGTTTTTT
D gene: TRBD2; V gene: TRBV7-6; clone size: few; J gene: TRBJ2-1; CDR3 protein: CASSFGTSGNEQFF; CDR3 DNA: TGTGCCAGCAGCTTCGGGACTAGCGGCAATGAGCAGTTCTTC
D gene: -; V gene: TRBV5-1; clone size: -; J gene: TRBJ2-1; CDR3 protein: CASSLGNRLEQFF; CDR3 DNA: TGCGCCAGCAGCTTGGGAAACAGGCTGGAGCAGTTCTTC
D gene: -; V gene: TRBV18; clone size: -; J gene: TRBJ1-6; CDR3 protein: CASSPGGKSYNSPLHF; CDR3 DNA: TGTGCCAGCTCACCTGGGGGGAAATCCTATAATTCACCCCTCCACTTT
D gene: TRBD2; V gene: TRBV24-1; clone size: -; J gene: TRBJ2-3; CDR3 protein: CATSGTLAGVPKSTDTQYF; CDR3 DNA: TGTGCCACCAGTGGCACCCTAGCGGGGGTACCTAAAAGCACAGATACGCAGTATTTT
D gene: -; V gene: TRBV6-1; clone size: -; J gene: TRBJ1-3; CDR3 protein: CASSDPLSGNTIYF; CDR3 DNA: TGTGCCAGCAGTGACCCACTCTCTGGAAACACCATATATTTT
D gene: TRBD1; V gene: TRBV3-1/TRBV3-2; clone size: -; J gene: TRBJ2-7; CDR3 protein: CASATGDEAYEQYF; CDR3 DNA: TGTGCCAGCGCAACAGGGGACGAGGCCTACGAGCAGTACTTC
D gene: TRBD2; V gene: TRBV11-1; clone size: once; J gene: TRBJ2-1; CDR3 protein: CASSLVRGEGQFF; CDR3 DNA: TGTGCCAGCAGCTTAGTGCGGGGGGAAGGGCAGTTCTTC
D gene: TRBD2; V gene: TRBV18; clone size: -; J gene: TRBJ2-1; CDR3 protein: CASSPNSGRGTYNEQFF; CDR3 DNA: TGTGCCAGCTCACCGAATAGCGGGAGAGGCACCTACAATGAGCAGTTCTTC
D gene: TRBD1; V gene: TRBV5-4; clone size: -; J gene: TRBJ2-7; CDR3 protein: CASSDRGPYEQYF; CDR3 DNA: TGTGCCAGCTCGGACAGGGGCCCCTACGAGCAGTACTTC
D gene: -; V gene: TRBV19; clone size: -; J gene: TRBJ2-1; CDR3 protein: CASSPESSYNEQFF; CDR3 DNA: TGTGCCAGTAGTCCGGAGAGCTCCTACAATGAGCAGTTCTTC